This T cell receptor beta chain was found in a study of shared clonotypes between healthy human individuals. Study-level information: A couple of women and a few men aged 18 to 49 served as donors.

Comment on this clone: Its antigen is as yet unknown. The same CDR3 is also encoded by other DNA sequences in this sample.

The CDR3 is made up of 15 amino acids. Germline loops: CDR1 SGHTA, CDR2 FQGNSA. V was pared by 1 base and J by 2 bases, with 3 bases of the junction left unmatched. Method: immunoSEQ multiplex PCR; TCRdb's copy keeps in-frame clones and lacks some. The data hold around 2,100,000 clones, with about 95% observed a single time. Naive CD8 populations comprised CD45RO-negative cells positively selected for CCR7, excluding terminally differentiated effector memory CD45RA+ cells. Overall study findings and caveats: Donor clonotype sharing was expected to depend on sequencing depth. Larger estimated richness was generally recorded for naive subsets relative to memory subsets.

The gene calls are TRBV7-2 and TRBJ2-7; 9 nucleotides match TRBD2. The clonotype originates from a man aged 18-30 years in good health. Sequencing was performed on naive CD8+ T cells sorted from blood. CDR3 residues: CASSLGLAGTYEQYF. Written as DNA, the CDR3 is TGTGCCAGCAGCTTAGGCCTAGCGGGAACCTACGAGCAGTACTTC.